Included here is one TCR beta chain sequence, with context. These data come from a study of blood T cell repertoires in COVID-19. Whole-study context: Donors in the United States, Italy and Spain gave samples during acute or convalescent COVID-19.

Trimming took 0 bases from V and 1 from J, leaving 8 bases between them. The CDR3 runs 15 residues. Looked up from germline, CDR1 is SGHRS and CDR2 is YFSETQ. For recovered donors of Cohort 3, there were two negative PCRs, clearance, or symptom resolution. The repertoire was sequenced with immunoSEQ multiplex PCR; TCRdb's copy has only in-frame clones and lacks some. The sample lists 300,000 or so clones, approximately 90% occurring once. The sample was PBMCs or T cells enriched from blood (not recorded which). The chain has TRBV5-1 and TRBJ2-1, with D maybe TRBD1 (6 bases). The sequence was obtained from a woman aged 25-40 years who had recovered from COVID-19. This chain's CDR3 is CASSLEGESYNEQFF. The CDR3 DNA sequence: TGCGCCAGCAGCTTGGAGGGGGAATCCTACAATGAGCAGTTCTTC.